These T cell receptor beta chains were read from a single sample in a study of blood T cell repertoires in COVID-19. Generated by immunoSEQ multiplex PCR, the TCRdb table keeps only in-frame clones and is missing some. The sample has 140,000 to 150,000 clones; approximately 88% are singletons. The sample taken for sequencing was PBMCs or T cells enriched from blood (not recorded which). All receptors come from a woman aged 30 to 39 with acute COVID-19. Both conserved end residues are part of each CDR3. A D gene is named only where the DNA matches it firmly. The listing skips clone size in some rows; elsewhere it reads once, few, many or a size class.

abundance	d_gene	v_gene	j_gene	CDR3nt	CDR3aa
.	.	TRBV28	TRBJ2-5	TGTGCCAGCGGCAGGGCCGCGGAGACCCAGTACTTC	CASGRAAETQYF
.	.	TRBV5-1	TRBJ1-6	TGCGCCAGCAGCGCCGAGGGGGGGGCGCTTGGTTCACCCCTCCACTTT	CASSAEGGALGSPLHF
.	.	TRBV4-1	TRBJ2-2	TGCGCCAGCAGCCAGTGGGCATCCGGGGAGCTGTTTTTT	CASSQWASGELFF
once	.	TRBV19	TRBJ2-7	TGTGCCAGTAGTATGTTCGCGGGGAGCTCCTACGAGCAGTACTTC	CASSMFAGSSYEQYF
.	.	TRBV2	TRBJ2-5	TGTGCCAGCAGTGAACAGGGGGAGACCCAGTACTTC	CASSEQGETQYF
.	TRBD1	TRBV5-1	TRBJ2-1	TGCGCCAGCAGCGCGGGACAGGGGTCTTCGGACAATGAGCAGTTCTTC	CASSAGQGSSDNEQFF
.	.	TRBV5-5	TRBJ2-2	TGTGCCAGCAGCTTGAACACTTGGACAAACACCGGGGAGCTGTTTTTT	CASSLNTWTNTGELFF
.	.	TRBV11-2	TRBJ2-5	TGTGCCAGCAGCTTAAGTTCCGCAGGTCTGGTGGAGACCCAGTACTTC	CASSLSSAGLVETQYF
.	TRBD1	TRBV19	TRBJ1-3	TGTGCCAGTAGTATTTTTCGTCAGGGGGCACGTGGAAACACCATATATTTT	CASSIFRQGARGNTIYF
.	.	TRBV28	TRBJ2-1	TGTGCCAGCAGTTTACCCTATCTAGAACGAAGCTCCTACAATGAGCAGTTCTTC	CASSLPYLERSSYNEQFF
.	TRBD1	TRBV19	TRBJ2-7	TGTGCCAGTGCAAGACAGGGAGATAACTCCTACGAGCAGTACTTC	CASARQGDNSYEQYF
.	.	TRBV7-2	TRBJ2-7	TGTGCCAGCAGCTTAGCGGGACTCCACTCCTACGAGCAGTACTTC	CASSLAGLHSYEQYF
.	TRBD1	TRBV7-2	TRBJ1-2	TGTGCCAGCAGTTCGACAGGGGGCCGCTATGGCTACACCTTC	CASSSTGGRYGYTF
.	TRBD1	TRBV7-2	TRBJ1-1	TGTGCCAGCAGCTCTTGGACAGGGGGCGACCACACTGAAGCTTTCTTT	CASSSWTGGDHTEAFF
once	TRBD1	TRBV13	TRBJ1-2	TGTGCCAGCAGCCCAGGACAGGGGGGCTATGGCTACACCTTC	CASSPGQGGYGYTF
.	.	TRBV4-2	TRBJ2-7	TGTGCCAGCAGCCAAGTCGTAGAATACGAGCAGTACTTC	CASSQVVEYEQYF
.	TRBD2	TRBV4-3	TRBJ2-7	TGCGCCAGCAGCCAAGCGCGGGAGTCTTACGAGCAGTACTTC	CASSQARESYEQYF
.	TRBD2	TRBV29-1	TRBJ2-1	TGCAGCGTGGCCCCCCTAGCGGGAGACTCGATTGAGCAGTTCTTC	CSVAPLAGDSIEQFF
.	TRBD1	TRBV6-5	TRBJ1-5	TGTGCCAGCAGTCCCAGACAGGGAAGTCAGCCCCAGCATTTT	CASSPRQGSQPQHF
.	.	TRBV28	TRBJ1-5	TGTGCCAGCAGTTTCCCCAGGGCAGGCGGTAGCAATCAGCCCCAGCATTTT	CASSFPRAGGSNQPQHF
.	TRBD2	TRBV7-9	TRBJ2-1	TGTGCCAGCAGCTTAGGGGGTCCGGGACTAGCGGAATACAATGAGCAGTTCTTC	CASSLGGPGLAEYNEQFF
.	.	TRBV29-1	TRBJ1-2	TGCAGCGCCGCCGTGGGGGGAGGGTACTATGGCTACACCTTC	CSAAVGGGYYGYTF